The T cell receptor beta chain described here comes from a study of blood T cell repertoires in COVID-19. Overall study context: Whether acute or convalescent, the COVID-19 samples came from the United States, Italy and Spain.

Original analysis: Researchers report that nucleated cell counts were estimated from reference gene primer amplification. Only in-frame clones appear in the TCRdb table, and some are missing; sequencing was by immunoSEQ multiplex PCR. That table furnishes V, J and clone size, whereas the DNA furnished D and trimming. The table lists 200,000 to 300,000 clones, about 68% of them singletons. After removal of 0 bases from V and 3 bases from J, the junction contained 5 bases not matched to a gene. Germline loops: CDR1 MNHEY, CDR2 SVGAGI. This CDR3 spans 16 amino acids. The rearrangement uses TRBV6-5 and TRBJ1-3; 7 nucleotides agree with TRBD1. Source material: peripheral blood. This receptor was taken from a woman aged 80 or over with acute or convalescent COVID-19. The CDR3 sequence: CASSYSSSGGGNTIYF. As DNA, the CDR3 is TGTGCCAGCAGTTACTCGAGCTCAGGGGGTGGAAACACCATATATTTT.